This TCR beta chain was documented in a study of blood T cell repertoires in COVID-19. TCRdb keeps only in-frame clones here, not all; method: immunoSEQ multiplex PCR. The table shows 90,000 to 120,000 clones, with almost 85% occurring only once. CDR3 size: 16 residues. The V gene's germline CDR1 is KGHSH and CDR2 LQKENI. Trimming removed 3 bases from V and 0 bases from J, with 12 bases in between. The chain uses TRBV18 and TRBJ1-3; no reliable D call. Input material: peripheral blood. The receptor was derived from a human donor in a cohort sampled during active COVID-19. The CDR3 DNA sequence: TGTGCCAGCTCACCGGGCAGGCCAGACTCTGGAAACACCATATATTTT. Amino acids: CASSPGRPDSGNTIYF.